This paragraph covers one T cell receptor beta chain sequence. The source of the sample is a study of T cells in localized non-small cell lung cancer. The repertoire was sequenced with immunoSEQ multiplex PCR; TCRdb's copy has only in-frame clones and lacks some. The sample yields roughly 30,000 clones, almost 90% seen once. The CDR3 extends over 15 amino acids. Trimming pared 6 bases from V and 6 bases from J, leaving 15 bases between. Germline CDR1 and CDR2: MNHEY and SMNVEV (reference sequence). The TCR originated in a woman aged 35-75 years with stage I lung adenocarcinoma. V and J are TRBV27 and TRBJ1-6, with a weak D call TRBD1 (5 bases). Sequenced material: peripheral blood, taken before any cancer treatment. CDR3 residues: CASRPGQGRNSPLHF. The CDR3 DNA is TGTGCCAGCAGGCCTGGGCAGGGACGTAATTCACCCCTCCACTTT.